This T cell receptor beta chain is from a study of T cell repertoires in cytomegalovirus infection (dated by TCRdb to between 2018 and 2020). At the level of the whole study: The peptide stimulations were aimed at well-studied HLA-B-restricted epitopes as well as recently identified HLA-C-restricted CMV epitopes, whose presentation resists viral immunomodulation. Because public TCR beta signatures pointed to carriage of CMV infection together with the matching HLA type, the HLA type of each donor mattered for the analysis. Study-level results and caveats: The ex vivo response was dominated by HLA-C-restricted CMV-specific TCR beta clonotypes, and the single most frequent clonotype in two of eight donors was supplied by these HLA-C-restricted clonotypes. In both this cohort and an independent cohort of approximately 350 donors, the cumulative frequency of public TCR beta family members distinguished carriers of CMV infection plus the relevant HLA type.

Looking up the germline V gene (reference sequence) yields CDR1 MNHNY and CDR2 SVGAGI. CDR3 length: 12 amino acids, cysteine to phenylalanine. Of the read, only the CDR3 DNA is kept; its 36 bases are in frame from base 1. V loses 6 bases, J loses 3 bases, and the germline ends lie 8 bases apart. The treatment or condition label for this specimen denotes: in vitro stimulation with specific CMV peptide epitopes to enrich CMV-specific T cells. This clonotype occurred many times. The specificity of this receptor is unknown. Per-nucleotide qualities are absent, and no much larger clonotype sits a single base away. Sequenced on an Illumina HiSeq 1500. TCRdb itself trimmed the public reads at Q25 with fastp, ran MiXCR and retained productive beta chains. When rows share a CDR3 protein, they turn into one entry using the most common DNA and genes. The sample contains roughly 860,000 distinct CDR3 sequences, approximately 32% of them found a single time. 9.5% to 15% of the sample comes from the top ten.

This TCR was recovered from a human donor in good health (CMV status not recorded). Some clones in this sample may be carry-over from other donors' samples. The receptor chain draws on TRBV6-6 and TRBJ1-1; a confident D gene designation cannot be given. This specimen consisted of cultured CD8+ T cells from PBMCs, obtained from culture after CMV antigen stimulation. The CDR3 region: CASRTQDTEAFF. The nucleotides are TGTGCCAGCAGGACGCAGGACACTGAAGCTTTCTTT.